One and the same sample provided the 14 T cell receptor beta chains below, sequenced in a study of tumor and adjacent non-tumor tissue in lung cancer. The library came from three nested PCR rounds adapted from ARM-PCR protocols. Via MiXCR, TCRdb re-called the multiplex PCR reads, giving one row per CDR3 protein. The table shows under 150,000 distinct CDR3 sequences, with around two thirds occurring only once. RNA was extracted from bulk tissue without any cell sorting. The sample was lung tumor tissue. Receptors were obtained from a man aged 60 to 75 with small cell lung cancer.

Concerning this clonotype itself: The junction differs from germline at one of its ends, possibly a read error. This chain links TRBV11-2 with TRBJ2-2; D is possibly TRBD1 (5 bases). This CDR3 comprises 14 residues. Germline CDR1 SGHAT, CDR2 FQNNGV. As DNA, the CDR3 is TGTGCCAGCAGCTTACGGCAGGACACTGTGGAGCAGTTTTTT. This codes for CASSLRQDTVEQFF.

This rearrangement joins TRBV20-1 to TRBJ1-1; D perhaps matches TRBD1 (5 bases). CDR1 and CDR2 (germline): DFQATT, SNEGSKA (reference sequence). The CDR3 spans 14 residues. Trimming removed 3 bases at V and 3 bases at J, with 14 bases between. The CDR3 DNA reads as TGCAGTGCTAGCCGAGGAAAAGGGGACACTGAAGCTTTCTTT. As protein: CSASRGKGDTEAFF.

About this clonotype: A read error may be the cause here, since a much bigger clone is one base away. It is likely a read error, because the conserved phenylalanine at the end of the CDR3 is missing. The J gene is TRBJ1-3, the V gene TRBV4-2, with TRBD1 matching 7 bases. J lost 2 bases, V lost 3 bases, and 7 bases had no gene match. Germline V CDR1 and CDR2: LGHNA, YNFKEQ. CDR3 length equals 16 residues. The CDR3 is CASSHAKGATGNTIYI. CDR3 sequence (DNA): TGTGCCAGCAGCCACGCCAAGGGGGCTACTGGAAACACCATATATATT.

About this clonotype itself: Germline is not matched at one junction end, which may reflect a read error. This rearrangement joins TRBV11-2 to TRBJ2-3, with 7 bases fitting TRBD1. The CDR3 covers 15 residues. Per germline, CDR1 SGHAT and CDR2 FQNNGV. CDR3 amino acids: CTSCLATGGTDTQYF. CDR3 DNA sequence: TGTACCAGCTGCTTAGCCACAGGGGGCACAGATACGCAGTATTTT.

A word on this clonotype: Relative to the germline gene, one junction end is altered; a read error may explain this. The rearrangement links TRBV11-2 to TRBJ2-5, with D possibly being TRBD1 (5 bases). The CDR3 is 13 residues long. Germline loops: CDR1 SGHAT, CDR2 FQNNGV. CDR3 loop: CASTFGAQETQYF. In DNA form, the CDR3 reads TGTGCCAGCACCTTTGGGGCCCAAGAGACCCAATACTTC.

In its sample, this clonotype was seen a few times. The chain combines TRBV29-1 with TRBJ1-2; tentative D call: TRBD1 (6 bases). With 6 bases removed from V and 6 bases from J, the gap between germline ends came to 20 bases. CDR1 is SQVTM, CDR2 ANQGSEA, per germline. The CDR3 is 14 amino acids. The CDR3 protein is CSVASGVRFNGYTF. CDR3 bases: TGCAGCGTGGCCTCAGGGGTACGCTTCAATGGCTACACCTTC.

Comment on this clonotype: The junction departs from the called germline gene at one end, perhaps through a read error. This sequence joins TRBV11-3 and TRBJ2-5; TRBD1 agrees at 10 bases. This CDR3 has 15 residues. Germline V gene lookup returns CDR1 SGHNT and CDR2 YENEEA. The CDR3 spells CTSRRDRGYLETQYF. Written as DNA, the CDR3 is TGTACCAGCAGGCGGGACAGGGGATATTTAGAGACCCAGTACTTC.

With respect to this clonotype: One end of the junction is discordant with germline, which a read error may explain. The V gene is TRBV24-1, the J gene TRBJ2-1, with 12 positions matching TRBD2. In germline, CDR1 is KGHDR, CDR2 SFDVKD. The CDR3 has 16 amino acids. The CDR3 loop is CTTSDPLAGGLNEQFF. CDR3 in DNA: TGTACCACCAGTGACCCTCTAGCGGGAGGGCTTAATGAGCAGTTCTTC.

This clonotype appeared once. The junction shows a germline mismatch at one end, possibly a read error. V gene TRBV11-2 combines with J gene TRBJ1-4; possible D gene TRBD1, 6 bases. There are 17 residues in the CDR3. From germline, CDR1 is SGHAT and CDR2 FQNNGV. The CDR3 spells CASNLTTSRGAGEILFF. The CDR3 DNA reads TGTGCCAGCAACTTAACGACATCCAGGGGTGCGGGTGAAATACTGTTTTTT.

Comments on this clonotype: An end of the junction differs from the germline gene, which may be a read error. V is TRBV11-2 and J is TRBJ2-7, with 7 bases fitting TRBD2. CDR3 length: 16 amino acids. Germline CDR1 SGHAT, CDR2 FQNNGV. The CDR3 sequence: CASRLAPGLHSYVQYF. CDR3 bases: TGTGCCAGCAGGTTAGCGCCGGGACTACACTCCTACGTGCAGTACTTC.

The gene calls are TRBV4-1 and TRBJ2-1; 7 bases align to TRBD2. This CDR3 contains 14 residues. Germline CDR1 is MGHRA and CDR2 is YSYEKL. The ends lost 4 bases at V and 12 bases at J; junction bases unmatched: 12. The CDR3 coding sequence is TGCGCCAGCAGCCTCTCTGCGACTAGCAAAGGGCAGTTCTTC. This codes for CASSLSATSKGQFF.

V gene TRBV4-2 combines with J gene TRBJ1-1; no firm D call. The germline V and J ends were trimmed by 4 bases and 5 bases, with 11 bases remaining between them. The CDR3 extends over 13 amino acids. The germline V gene has CDR1 LGHNA and CDR2 YNFKEQ. The CDR3: CASSPMVVTEAFF. The CDR3 DNA reads as TGTGCCAGCAGCCCTATGGTGGTTACTGAAGCTTTCTTT.

This clonotype was detected a few times. The chain has TRBV4-1 and TRBJ2-7; a weak D match, TRBD1 (6 bases). The germline CDR1 and CDR2 sequences are MGHRA and YSYEKL. V was clipped by 5 bases and J by 6 bases, with 17 bases between them. This CDR3 contains 14 residues. The CDR3 reads CASSFTGTKVEQYF. CDR3 in DNA: TGCGCCAGCAGCTTTACCGGGACAAAGGTCGAGCAGTACTTC.

With regard to this clonotype: Being one base from a much bigger clone, this may be a read error. The CDR3 DNA reads as TGCAGTGCTAGAAAGGTTCTGGATAATTCACCCCTCCACTTT. Encoded protein: CSARKVLDNSPLHF. V is TRBV20-1 and J is TRBJ1-6; D is uncertain. V dropped 2 bases and J dropped 5 bases, with 10 bases sitting between them. Germline V gives CDR1 DFQATT, CDR2 SNEGSKA (reference sequence). The CDR3 totals 14 residues.